A selection of T cell receptor beta chains follows, all from one sample in a study of Ad26.COV2.S vaccination and SARS-CoV-2 variants. Data came from immunoSEQ multiplex PCR; TCRdb stores just in-frame clones and leaves some out. The data show 200,000 to 250,000 clones, approximately 90% seen once. The starting material was peripheral blood, obtained in a trial of Ad26.COV2.S vaccine versus placebo. All receptors come from a person aged 18-60 years who received the Ad26.COV2.S COVID-19 vaccine or a placebo. Both conserved end residues are part of each CDR3. Each record gives: V gene, J gene, CDR3 protein.

v_gene: TRBV14
j_gene: TRBJ2-2
CDR3aa: CASSFSSGELFF

v_gene: TRBV6-5
j_gene: TRBJ1-4
CDR3aa: CASRPAGATNEKLFF

v_gene: TRBV6-5
j_gene: TRBJ1-1
CDR3aa: CASSLEQGLRFAFF

v_gene: TRBV7-9
j_gene: TRBJ2-4
CDR3aa: CASSNRAGEGVAKNIQYF

v_gene: TRBV6-2/TRBV6-3
j_gene: TRBJ2-1
CDR3aa: CASSDHPWVDEQFF

v_gene: TRBV5-1
j_gene: TRBJ2-4
CDR3aa: CASSSTPVGGNIQYF

v_gene: TRBV3-1/TRBV3-2
j_gene: TRBJ2-7
CDR3aa: CASSQDPAYEQYF

v_gene: TRBV10-2
j_gene: TRBJ1-2
CDR3aa: CASSESKRGYTF

v_gene: TRBV30
j_gene: TRBJ2-7
CDR3aa: CAGHASSYEQYF

v_gene: TRBV6-5
j_gene: TRBJ2-5
CDR3aa: CASKGASETQYF

v_gene: TRBV7-2
j_gene: TRBJ2-7
CDR3aa: CASTQSGGVYEQYF

v_gene: TRBV5-6
j_gene: TRBJ2-1
CDR3aa: CASSSTGEDEQFF

v_gene: TRBV7-2
j_gene: TRBJ1-1
CDR3aa: CASSLVSGLNTEAFF

v_gene: TRBV24-1
j_gene: TRBJ1-4
CDR3aa: CATSEQGPNEKLFF

v_gene: TRBV12-3/TRBV12-4
j_gene: TRBJ2-1
CDR3aa: CASSSYNEQFF

v_gene: TRBV4-1
j_gene: TRBJ1-1
CDR3aa: CASSRSKGTYTEAFF

v_gene: TRBV15
j_gene: TRBJ2-2
CDR3aa: CATSRQGVATGELFF